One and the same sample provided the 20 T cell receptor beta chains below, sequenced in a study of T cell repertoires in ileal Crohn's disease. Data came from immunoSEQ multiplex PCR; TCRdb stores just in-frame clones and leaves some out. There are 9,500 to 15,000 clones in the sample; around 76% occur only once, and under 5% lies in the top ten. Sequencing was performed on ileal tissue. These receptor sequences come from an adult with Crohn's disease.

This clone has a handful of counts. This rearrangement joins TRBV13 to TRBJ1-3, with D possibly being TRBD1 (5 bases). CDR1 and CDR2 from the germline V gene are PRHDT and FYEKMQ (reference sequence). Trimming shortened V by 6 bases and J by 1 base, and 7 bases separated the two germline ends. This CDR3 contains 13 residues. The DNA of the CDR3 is TGTGCCAGCAGGCCAGGGTCTGGAAACACCATATATTTT. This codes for CASRPGSGNTIYF.

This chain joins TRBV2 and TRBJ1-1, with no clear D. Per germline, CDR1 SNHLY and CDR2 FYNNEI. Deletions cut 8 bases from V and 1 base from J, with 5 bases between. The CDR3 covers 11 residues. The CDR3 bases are TGTGCCAGCGAACAGAACACTGAAGCTTTCTTT. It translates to CASEQNTEAFF.

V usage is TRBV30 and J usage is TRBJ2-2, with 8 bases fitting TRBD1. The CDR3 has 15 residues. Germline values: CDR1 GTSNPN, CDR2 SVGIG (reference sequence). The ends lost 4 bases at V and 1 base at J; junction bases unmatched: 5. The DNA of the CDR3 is TGTGCCTGGACAGGGGGCCAACGGAACACCGGGGAGCTGTTTTTT. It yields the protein CAWTGGQRNTGELFF.

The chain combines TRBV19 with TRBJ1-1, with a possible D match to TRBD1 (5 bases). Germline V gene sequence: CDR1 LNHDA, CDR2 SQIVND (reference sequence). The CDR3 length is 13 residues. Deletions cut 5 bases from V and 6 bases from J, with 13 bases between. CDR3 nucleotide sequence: TGTGCCAGTAGTTTCACAGGATCAGCTGAAGCTTTCTTT. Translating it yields CASSFTGSAEAFF.

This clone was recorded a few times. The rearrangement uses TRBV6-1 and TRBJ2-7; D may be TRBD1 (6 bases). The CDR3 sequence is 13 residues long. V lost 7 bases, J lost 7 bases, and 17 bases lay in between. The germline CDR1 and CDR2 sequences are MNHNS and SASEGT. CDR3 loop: CASTNPDRREQYF. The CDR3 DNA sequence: TGTGCCAGCACAAACCCCGACAGGCGGGAGCAGTACTTC.

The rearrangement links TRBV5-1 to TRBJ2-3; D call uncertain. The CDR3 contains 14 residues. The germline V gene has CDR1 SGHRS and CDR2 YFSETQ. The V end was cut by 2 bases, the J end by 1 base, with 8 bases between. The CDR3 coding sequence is TGCGCCAGCAGCTTTAGGCAGGGCACAGATACGCAGTATTTT. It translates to CASSFRQGTDTQYF.

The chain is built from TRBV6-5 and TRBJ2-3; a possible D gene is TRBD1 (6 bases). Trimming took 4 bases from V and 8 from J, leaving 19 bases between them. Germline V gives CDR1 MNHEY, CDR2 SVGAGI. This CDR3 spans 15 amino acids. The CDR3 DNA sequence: TGTGCCAGCAGTTCCCCAGGACTGGTAGGGGGTACGCAGTATTTT. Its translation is CASSSPGLVGGTQYF.

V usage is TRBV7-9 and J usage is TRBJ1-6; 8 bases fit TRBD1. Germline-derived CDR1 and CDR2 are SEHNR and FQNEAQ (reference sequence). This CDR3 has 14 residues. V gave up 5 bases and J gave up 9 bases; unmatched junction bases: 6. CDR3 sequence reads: CASSVGQGTSPLHF. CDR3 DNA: TGTGCCAGCAGCGTTGGACAGGGAACTTCACCCCTCCACTTT.

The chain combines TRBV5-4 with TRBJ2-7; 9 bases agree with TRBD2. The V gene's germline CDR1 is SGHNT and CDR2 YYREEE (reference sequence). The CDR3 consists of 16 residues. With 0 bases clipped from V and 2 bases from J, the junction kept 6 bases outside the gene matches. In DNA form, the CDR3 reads TGTGCCAGCAGCTTGGCCGGGCGGGGGGGCCCCTACGAGCAGTACTTC. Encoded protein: CASSLAGRGGPYEQYF.

In nucleotides, the CDR3 is TGTGCCAGCAGTGAAGACAGGGTGGGCTATGGCTACACCTTC. The encoded protein is CASSEDRVGYGYTF. J is TRBJ1-2 and V is TRBV2, with a tentative D call TRBD1 (6 bases). The germline V gene encodes CDR1 SNHLY and CDR2 FYNNEI. The V and J ends lost 1 base and 4 bases respectively, with 10 bases between them. This CDR3 comprises 14 residues. The full variable domain, with the rest looked up from reference TRBV2 and TRBJ1-2, is EPEVTQTPSHQVTQMGQEVILRCVPISNHLYFYWYRQILGQKVEFLVSFYNNEISEKSEIFDDQFSVERPDGSNFTLKIRSTKLEDSAMYFCASSEDRVGYGYTFGSGTRLTVV.

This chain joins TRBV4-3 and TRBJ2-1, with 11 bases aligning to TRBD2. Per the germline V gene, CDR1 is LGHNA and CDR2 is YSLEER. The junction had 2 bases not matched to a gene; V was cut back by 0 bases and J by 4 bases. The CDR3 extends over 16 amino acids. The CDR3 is CASSQDGTSGYNEQFF. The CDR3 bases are TGCGCCAGCAGCCAAGATGGGACTAGCGGTTACAATGAGCAGTTCTTC.

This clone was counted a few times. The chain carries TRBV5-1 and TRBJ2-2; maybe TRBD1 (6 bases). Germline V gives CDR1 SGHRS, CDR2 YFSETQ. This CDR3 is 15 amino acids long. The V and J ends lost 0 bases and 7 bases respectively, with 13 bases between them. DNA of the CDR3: TGCGCCAGCAGCTTGGATGCTGGGGGCAGCGGGGAGCTGTTTTTT. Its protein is CASSLDAGGSGELFF.

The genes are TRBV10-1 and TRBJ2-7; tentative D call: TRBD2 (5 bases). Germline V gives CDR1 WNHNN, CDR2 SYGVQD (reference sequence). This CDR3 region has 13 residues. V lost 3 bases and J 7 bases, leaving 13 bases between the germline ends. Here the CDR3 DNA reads TGCGCCAGCAGTGAAGTAAGTCGCGGGGAGCAGTACTTC. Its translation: CASSEVSRGEQYF.

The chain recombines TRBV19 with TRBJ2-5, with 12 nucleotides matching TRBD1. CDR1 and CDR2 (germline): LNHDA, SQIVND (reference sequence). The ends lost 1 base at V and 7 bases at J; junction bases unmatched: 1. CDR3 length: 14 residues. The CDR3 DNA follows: TGTGCCAGTAGTATAGCGGGACAGGGGGCGACCCAGTACTTC. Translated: CASSIAGQGATQYF.

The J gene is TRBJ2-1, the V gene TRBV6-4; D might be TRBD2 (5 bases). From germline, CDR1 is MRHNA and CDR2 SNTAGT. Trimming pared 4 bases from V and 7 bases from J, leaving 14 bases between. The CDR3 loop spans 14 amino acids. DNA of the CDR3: TGTGCCAGCAGTGTGGAGGTCGAAGTGAATGAGCAGTTCTTC. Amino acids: CASSVEVEVNEQFF.

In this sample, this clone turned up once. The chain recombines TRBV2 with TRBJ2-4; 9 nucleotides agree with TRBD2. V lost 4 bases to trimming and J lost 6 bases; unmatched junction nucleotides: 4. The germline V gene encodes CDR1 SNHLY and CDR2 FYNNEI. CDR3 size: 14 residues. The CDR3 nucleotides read TGTGCCAGCAGTGTGGGTAGCGGGAGAAACATTCAGTACTTC. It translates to CASSVGSGRNIQYF. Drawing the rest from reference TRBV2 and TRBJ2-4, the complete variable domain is EPEVTQTPSHQVTQMGQEVILRCVPISNHLYFYWYRQILGQKVEFLVSFYNNEISEKSEIFDDQFSVERPDGSNFTLKIRSTKLEDSAMYFCASSVGSGRNIQYFGAGTRLSVL.

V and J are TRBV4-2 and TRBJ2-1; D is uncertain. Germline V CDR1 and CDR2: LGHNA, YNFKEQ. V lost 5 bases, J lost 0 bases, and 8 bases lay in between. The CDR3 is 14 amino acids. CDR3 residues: CASSTESSYNEQFF. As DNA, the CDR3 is TGTGCCAGCAGCACAGAGAGCTCCTACAATGAGCAGTTCTTC.

CDR3 sequence reads: CASSEAPGGNQPQHF. The CDR3 DNA reads TGTGCCAGCAGTGAAGCGCCAGGGGGTAATCAGCCCCAGCATTTT. This chain uses TRBV2 with TRBJ1-5, with 7 bases that match TRBD1. Germline values: CDR1 SNHLY, CDR2 FYNNEI. This CDR3 region has 15 residues. J was trimmed by 4 bases and V by 0 bases; bases with no gene match: 3. The full variable domain, its missing parts supplied by reference TRBV2 and TRBJ1-5, is EPEVTQTPSHQVTQMGQEVILRCVPISNHLYFYWYRQILGQKVEFLVSFYNNEISEKSEIFDDQFSVERPDGSNFTLKIRSTKLEDSAMYFCASSEAPGGNQPQHFGDGTRLSIL.

CDR3 nucleotide sequence: TGTGCCAGCAGCTTAATCAGGGGTGACATTCAGTACTTC. It translates to CASSLIRGDIQYF. The V call is TRBV7-2, the J call TRBJ2-4; a weak D match, TRBD1 (6 bases). The CDR3 runs 13 residues. V gave up 2 bases and J gave up 8 bases, with 10 bases separating them. Germline V gene sequence: CDR1 SGHTA, CDR2 FQGNSA.

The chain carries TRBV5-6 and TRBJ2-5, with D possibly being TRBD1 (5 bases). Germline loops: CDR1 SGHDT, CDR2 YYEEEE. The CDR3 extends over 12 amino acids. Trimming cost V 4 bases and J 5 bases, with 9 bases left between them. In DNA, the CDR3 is TGTGCCAGCAGCCCAGGGCACGAGACCCAGTACTTC. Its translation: CASSPGHETQYF.